These 18 T cell receptor beta chains share one sample of origin, sequenced in a study of T cell responses to AZD1222 COVID-19 vaccine. The table came from immunoSEQ multiplex PCR; TCRdb's copy has only in-frame clones and leaves some out. The sample consists of some 140,000 clones, approximately 93% of them appearing once. Sequenced material: peripheral blood, taken on day 0 of AZD1222 vaccination. The receptors come from an adult in good health.

The genes are TRBV21-1 and TRBJ1-5; the D segment call TRBD1 is taken from the table without a DNA check. TRBV21-1 is labeled a pseudogene. This CDR3 is built from 17 residues. The CDR3 DNA follows: TGTGCCAGCAGCAATGCAGCCGGGACAGATAGCAATCAGCCCCAGCATTTT. Its translation: CASSNAAGTDSNQPQHF.

J is TRBJ1-1 and V is TRBV19; no definite D call. In germline, CDR1 is LNHDA, CDR2 SQIVND (reference sequence). The CDR3 extends over 15 amino acids. Trimming removed 1 base from V and 1 base from J, with 10 bases in between. CDR3 amino acids: CASSIGGFPNTEAFF. For the CDR3, the DNA is TGTGCCAGTAGTATAGGGGGATTTCCGAACACTGAAGCTTTCTTT.

This rearrangement joins TRBV6-1 to TRBJ2-4; D is unclear. Looked up from germline, CDR1 is MNHNS and CDR2 is SASEGT. CDR3 length equals 14 residues. Trimming left V 2 bases short and J 5 bases short, with 10 bases between. The DNA for the CDR3 is TGTGCCAGCAGTGAATTGGGCCCTGAAAACATTCAGTACTTC. It codes for CASSELGPENIQYF.

The J gene is TRBJ1-3, the V gene TRBV19, with TRBD1 matching over 10 bases. CDR1 is LNHDA, CDR2 SQIVND, per germline (reference sequence). This CDR3 is built from 16 residues. The J segment lost 1 base and the V segment lost 2 bases, leaving 2 bases of the junction unmatched. DNA for the CDR3: TGTGCCAGTAGTATACGGGACAGGGGTTCTGGAAACACCATATATTTT. Its protein product is CASSIRDRGSGNTIYF.

This clone was seen once. The chain carries TRBV19 and TRBJ1-3; D is ambiguous. V was clipped by 3 bases and J by 0 bases, with 3 bases between them. This CDR3 contains 13 residues. Germline assignment: CDR1 LNHDA and CDR2 SQIVND (reference sequence). The CDR3 region has the DNA TGTGCCAGTAGTATCACCTCTGGAAACACCATATATTTT. Translating gives CASSITSGNTIYF.

In DNA form, the CDR3 reads TGCGCCAGCAGCGCTAACAGGGAAAGGCATGGCTACACCTTC. This gives the protein CASSANRERHGYTF. This chain links TRBV5-1 with TRBJ1-2; the D gene is possibly TRBD1 (6 bases). The V and J ends lost 4 bases and 6 bases respectively, with 16 bases between them. The CDR3 runs to 14 residues. Germline CDR1 is SGHRS and CDR2 is YFSETQ.

The J gene is TRBJ2-5, the V gene TRBV7-9; D possibly corresponds to TRBD2 (5 bases). Trimming left V 1 base short and J 7 bases short, with 13 bases between. Germline V gene sequence: CDR1 SEHNR, CDR2 FQNEAQ (reference sequence). The CDR3 has 14 amino acids. CDR3 bases: TGTGCCAGCAGCTTAGGGACTCTCGCGGGGACCCAGTACTTC. This codes for CASSLGTLAGTQYF.

The chain uses TRBV27 and TRBJ1-1; 9 bases map to TRBD1. The germline V gene has CDR1 MNHEY and CDR2 SMNVEV (reference sequence). CDR3 size: 15 residues. V gave up 5 bases and J gave up 6 bases; unmatched junction bases: 10. The CDR3 spells CASSATTGGVPEAFF. The CDR3 DNA follows: TGTGCCAGCAGTGCCACCACAGGGGGCGTCCCTGAAGCTTTCTTT.

The V call is TRBV9, the J call TRBJ1-1, with D possibly matching TRBD1 (5 bases). With 1 base removed from V and 0 bases from J, the gap between germline ends came to 13 bases. CDR3 length equals 16 residues. CDR1 is SGDLS and CDR2 is YYNGEE in the germline V gene. CDR3 DNA sequence: TGTGCCAGCAGCGTAAGGGGTGAAGGGATGAACACTGAAGCTTTCTTT. This encodes CASSVRGEGMNTEAFF. The full variable domain, its missing parts supplied by reference TRBV9 and TRBJ1-1, is DSGVTQTPKHLITATGQRVTLRCSPRSGDLSVYWYQQSLDQGLQFLIQYYNGEERAKGNILERFSAQQFPDLHSELNLSSLELGDSALYFCASSVRGEGMNTEAFFGQGTRLTVV.

The V and J genes are TRBV7-9 and TRBJ2-3; D gene ambiguous. Per the germline V gene, CDR1 is SEHNR and CDR2 is FQNEAQ (reference sequence). V shed 5 bases and J shed 5 bases, with 8 bases lying between them. This CDR3 spans 12 amino acids. In DNA form, the CDR3 reads TGTGCCAGCAGCCCGAGGAGAGATACGCAGTATTTT. This encodes CASSPRRDTQYF.

The rearrangement links TRBV3-1 (or the pseudogene TRBV3-2) to TRBJ1-1; D unresolved. This CDR3 comprises 13 residues. The germline V gene has CDR1 LGHDT and CDR2 YNNKEL (reference sequence). The ends were cut back, 1 base at V and 1 base at J, with 4 bases in the middle. DNA of the CDR3: TGTGCCAGCAGCCAAGTCCCGAACACTGAAGCTTTCTTT. Protein product: CASSQVPNTEAFF.

The V call is TRBV6-4, the J call TRBJ2-1, with TRBD2 matching 11 bases. This CDR3 has 15 residues. From germline, CDR1 is MRHNA and CDR2 SNTAGT. Trimming cost V 7 bases and J 6 bases; bases outside gene matches: 8. In nucleotides, the CDR3 is TGTGCCAGCAAAAGGGGACTAGCGGAAGGCAATGAGCAGTTCTTC. Translated, it gives CASKRGLAEGNEQFF.

This chain joins TRBV28 and TRBJ1-1; a weak D match, TRBD1 (6 bases). This CDR3 comprises 14 residues. Germline CDR1 reads MDHEN; CDR2 reads SYDVKM. V dropped 4 bases and J dropped 6 bases, with 15 bases sitting between them. CDR3 in amino acids: CASSYPGGGAEAFF. CDR3 coding DNA: TGTGCCAGCAGTTACCCGGGCGGGGGCGCTGAAGCTTTCTTT. The whole variable domain, remainder taken from reference TRBV28 and TRBJ1-1, is DVKVTQSSRYLVKRTGEKVFLECVQDMDHENMFWYRQDPGLGLRLIYFSYDVKMKEKGDIPEGYSVSREKKERFSLILESASTNQTSMYLCASSYPGGGAEAFFGQGTRLTVV.

This clone has a single count. The genes are TRBV3-1 (or the pseudogene TRBV3-2) and TRBJ2-1; possibly TRBD2 for D (6 bases). V was cut by 0 bases and J by 7 bases, with 19 bases left in between. The CDR3 spans 17 residues. The V gene's germline CDR1 is LGHDT and CDR2 YNNKEL (reference sequence). CDR3 region: CASSQDGAGRRKNEQFF. The CDR3 DNA is TGTGCCAGCAGCCAAGATGGGGCGGGGAGGAGGAAAAATGAGCAGTTCTTC.

This clone is a singleton in its sample. This chain uses TRBV11-2 with TRBJ2-1, with 7 bases that match TRBD2. Losses at the gene ends were 4 bases for V and 4 bases for J; bases not matched to a gene: 7. The V gene's germline CDR1 is SGHAT and CDR2 FQNNGV. CDR3 length equals 15 residues. The chain's CDR3 is CASSSAMGGYNEQFF. CDR3 coding DNA: TGTGCCAGCAGCTCGGCAATGGGAGGGTACAATGAGCAGTTCTTC.

The chain recombines TRBV11-2 with TRBJ1-4; D not resolved. The V gene's germline CDR1 is SGHAT and CDR2 FQNNGV. The CDR3 contains 13 residues. Trimming left V 6 bases short and J 5 bases short, with 10 bases between. The CDR3 DNA is TGTGCCAGCAGGCTGGGGATCAATGAAAAACTGTTTTTT. This encodes CASRLGINEKLFF.

The V call is TRBV5-4, the J call TRBJ2-1; 7 bases are shared with TRBD1. V was clipped by 5 bases and J by 6 bases; unmatched bases: 5. CDR3 length: 13 residues. Germline V gives CDR1 SGHNT, CDR2 YYREEE (reference sequence). The CDR3 bases are TGTGCCAGCAGGTACCGGGACAGCAATGAGCAGTTCTTC. This translates into CASRYRDSNEQFF.

This sequence joins TRBV4-1 and TRBJ1-2, with a tentative D call TRBD1 (6 bases). The CDR3 length is 15 residues. From germline, CDR1 is MGHRA and CDR2 YSYEKL. V shed 1 base and J shed 4 bases, with 13 bases lying between them. CDR3 loop: CASSQVIGQSYGYTF. In DNA, the CDR3 is TGCGCCAGCAGCCAAGTTATAGGACAGTCCTATGGCTACACCTTC.